This record concerns one T cell receptor (beta chain) sequence. The CDR3 is made up of 16 amino acids. V was cut by 0 bases and J by 6 bases, with 16 bases left in between. From germline, CDR1 is SGHRS and CDR2 YFSETQ. These data come from a study of blood T cell repertoires in COVID-19. Turning to the study itself: Spain, Italy and the United States supplied samples that represented acute and convalescent COVID-19. Sample material is recorded as cDNA or gDNA derived from T cells, B-cell-depleted T cells, or PBMCs.

Authors' processing steps: Estimates of nucleated cell counts were drawn from the amplification of reference gene primers. Repertoires were generated with immunoSEQ multiplex PCR, while TCRdb's copy carries only in-frame clones and drops some. V and J calls and clone size are given by that table; D and trimming were obtained from the DNA. The sample records 97,000 or so clones, approximately 84% being singletons. The V gene is TRBV5-1, the J gene TRBJ1-5, with D unclear. The sample taken for sequencing was peripheral blood. The receptor's source is a man aged 40-50 years with active or convalescent COVID-19. CDR3 region: CASSLGDGRAAQPQHF. In nucleotides, the CDR3 is TGCGCCAGCAGCTTGGGCGATGGGAGGGCTGCTCAGCCCCAGCATTTT.